This entry describes one T cell receptor (beta chain). Antigen specificity is unknown. This record belongs to a study of T cell responses to AZD1222 COVID-19 vaccine. Clones were sequenced by immunoSEQ multiplex PCR, and TCRdb holds only the in-frame ones, with some missing. The sample has 110,000 or so clones, more than 80% seen once. The CDR3 has 15 residues. V dropped 3 bases and J dropped 2 bases, with 11 bases sitting between them. Germline CDR1 is SGHRS and CDR2 is YFSETQ. Study-level findings and limits: It was only after the peak T cell response that any repertoires were sampled. It should be noted that donors were predominantly white British and more often female, and clonal diversity was possibly underestimated. Only six or seven AZD1222 recipients were seropositive at baseline.

This specimen was peripheral blood, taken on day 0 of AZD1222 vaccination. This clonotype was sampled from an adult in good health. V gene TRBV5-1 combines with J gene TRBJ2-2; the D gene is possibly TRBD1 (6 bases). CDR3 loop: CASSWWTANTGELFF. The CDR3 DNA follows: TGCGCCAGCAGCTGGTGGACAGCCAACACCGGGGAGCTGTTTTTT.